These T cell receptor beta chains were read from a single sample in a study of T-cell reconstitution after alpha-beta-depleted transplantation in children. One entry per CDR3 protein, called by TCRdb with MiXCR from the PCR reads. The profile shows 200,000 to 300,000 distinct CDR3 sequences, approximately 12% of them singletons. The sequencing here drew on PBMCs from the stem cell graft donor, taken from the stem cell graft. The receptors come from a human donor who donated a stem cell graft to a child with acute lymphoblastic leukemia. The CDR3 runs from the conserved cysteine through the conserved F or W.

v_call	j_call	cdr3_aa
TRBV5-1	TRBJ2-2	CASSAGQGLAGELFF
TRBV12-3/TRBV12-4	TRBJ2-1	CASTPEGGSYNEQFF
TRBV28	TRBJ2-4	CASSLVGAAKNIQYF
TRBV14	TRBJ1-1	CASSQDLGAGQKNTEAFF
TRBV5-1	TRBJ2-2	CASSLVGVTGELFF
TRBV7-2	TRBJ1-2	CASSLVGDGYTF
TRBV11-3	TRBJ2-7	CASSFSGYEQYF
TRBV20-1	TRBJ2-1	CSARPGTSDLGGQFF
TRBV6-5	TRBJ2-7	CASSYSTADEQYF
TRBV29-1	TRBJ2-4	CSVRLQLAKNIQYF
TRBV30	TRBJ2-7	CAWLAGGGQYF
TRBV27	TRBJ2-7	CASSVGTGGHEQYF
TRBV6-2/TRBV6-3	TRBJ2-4	CASSYSTQALAKNSQYF
TRBV5-6	TRBJ2-1	CASSSGGGREQFF
TRBV7-9	TRBJ1-1	CASSSFGQPLNTEAFF
TRBV4-2	TRBJ1-5	CASSQVTNQPQHF
TRBV10-2	TRBJ2-5	CASSAGVSETQYF
TRBV29-1	TRBJ2-2	CSARALARTGELFF
TRBV28	TRBJ2-3	CASSPIRDFTDTQYF
TRBV7-9	TRBJ2-5	CASRSLETQYF
TRBV6-2/TRBV6-3	TRBJ1-3	CASSYSNADDGRNTIYF
TRBV11-1	TRBJ2-4	CASSLGPGQGSLAKNIQYF
TRBV6-1	TRBJ1-6	CATQGSAYNSPLHF
TRBV6-1	TRBJ2-7	CASSPDRSAYEQYF
TRBV10-3	TRBJ2-1	CAISESNGRAFRSYNEQFF
TRBV27	TRBJ2-3	CASRWGGTEAQYF
TRBV18	TRBJ2-3	CASSPTDRRGTDTQYF
TRBV5-5	TRBJ1-2	CASSSDRGWHGYTF
TRBV10-3	TRBJ2-1	CAISESRDASYNEQFF
TRBV4-2	TRBJ1-1	CASSPLGHRNTEAFF
TRBV3-1	TRBJ1-1	CASSQSGEGEAFF
TRBV30	TRBJ1-1	CAWGLGQGTEAFF
TRBV29-1	TRBJ1-2	CSVDYYRGKNYGYTF
TRBV10-2	TRBJ1-1	CASRETGLMTEAFF
TRBV10-3	TRBJ2-5	CAISEVVAQETQYF
TRBV20-1	TRBJ1-1	CSAPWLSGTEAFF
TRBV12-3/TRBV12-4	TRBJ1-5	CASSAAPLQPQHF
TRBV29-1	TRBJ1-1	CSVDGDNTEAFF
TRBV29-1	TRBJ1-1	CSVEPVPGQGPNTEAFF
TRBV5-6	TRBJ2-1	CASSLGGRANNEQFF
TRBV11-3	TRBJ2-1	CASSPPGQGSKGEQFF
TRBV11-2	TRBJ2-7	CASSSDSTSPYEQYF
TRBV28	TRBJ2-7	CASSFLANPPTYEQYF